Here is one T cell receptor beta chain with its context. Its specificity is not known. This sample is drawn from a study of shared clonotypes between healthy human individuals. General study points: Against clonotypes common to all four donors, non-shared ones had lower generation probabilities. Memory subsets generally showed lower estimated richness than naive subsets. Investigators collected only blood, and repertoires in tissues likely differ. Naive CD4 clonotypes overlapped across several donors at approximately 5%.

CDR3 length equals 16 residues. V lost 6 bases and J 6 bases, leaving 20 bases between the germline ends. Per germline, CDR1 MNHEY and CDR2 SMNVEV (reference sequence). CD8 cells classed as naive were CD45RO-negative and positively selected for CCR7, excluding terminally differentiated effector memory CD45RA+ cells. Sequencing used immunoSEQ multiplex PCR; TCRdb keeps in-frame clones, though not all of them. The sample has roughly 2,000,000 clones; about 95% are singletons. This clonotype originated in a man between 18 and 35 years old in good health. The chain employs TRBV27 and TRBJ2-2, with D unresolved. Material for sequencing was naive CD8+ T cells sorted from blood. Written as DNA, the CDR3 is TGTGCCAGCAGCCTGATGTGGCAGAGTCTGCCCGGGGAGCTGTTTTTT. Its translation: CASSLMWQSLPGELFF.